These 18 T cell receptor beta chains were all obtained from the same sample, sequenced in a study of T cells in Graves' hyperthyroidism and ophthalmopathy. Amplification of TCR beta CDR3 regions used RNA as the template. HTBI primers were the set used in a first-round RT-PCR of the TCR CDR3. TCRdb independently ran MiXCR on the multiplex PCR reads; one entry per CDR3 protein. The table has under 350,000 distinct CDR3 sequences, 10% to 15% seen once. Sample: blood. Receptors were obtained from a woman aged 25 to 45 with Graves' hyperthyroidism that later progressed to Graves' ophthalmopathy.

At least ten counts were recorded for this clonotype. V gene TRBV27 combines with J gene TRBJ1-3; D uncertain. The germline V and J ends were trimmed by 6 bases and 4 bases, with 16 bases remaining between them. Germline lookup yields CDR1 MNHEY and CDR2 SMNVEV (reference sequence). There are 15 residues in the CDR3. The chain's CDR3 is CASSQGSGRGNTIYF. In DNA, the CDR3 is TGTGCCAGCAGCCAAGGCAGCGGTCGGGGAAACACCATATATTTT.

The table lists this clonotype with many counts. This chain uses TRBV27 with TRBJ2-3; D perhaps matches TRBD2 (5 bases). The CDR3 is 16 residues long. Deletions cut 2 bases from V and 0 bases from J, with 12 bases between. Per the germline V gene, CDR1 is MNHEY and CDR2 is SMNVEV (reference sequence). The CDR3 spells CASSLRSGSSTDTQYF. DNA of the CDR3: TGTGCCAGCAGTTTAAGGAGCGGATCTAGCACAGATACGCAGTATTTT.

This clonotype was counted a few times. The chain couples TRBV6-1 to TRBJ2-3, with TRBD1 matching 11 bases. The CDR3 loop spans 16 amino acids. Per the germline V gene, CDR1 is MNHNS and CDR2 is SASEGT. With V trimmed by 5 bases and J by 4 bases, 8 bases remained unmatched. The CDR3 region is CASSRGTGGKADTQYF. CDR3 DNA: TGTGCCAGCAGTAGGGGGACAGGGGGGAAAGCAGATACGCAGTATTTT.

The chain uses TRBV25-1 and TRBJ2-5; D may be TRBD2 (6 bases). This CDR3 region has 15 residues. Germline CDR1 is MGHDK and CDR2 is SYGVNS. V was cut by 2 bases and J by 3 bases, with 13 bases left in between. The CDR3 loop is CASSELGLLKETQYF. The CDR3 DNA reads TGTGCCAGCAGTGAACTGGGACTTCTAAAAGAGACCCAGTACTTC.

This clonotype appeared a few times. V is TRBV30 and J is TRBJ1-6; 7 bases line up with TRBD1. Germline V gene sequence: CDR1 GTSNPN, CDR2 SVGIG (reference sequence). CDR3 size: 16 residues. Losses at the gene ends were 3 bases for V and 0 bases for J; bases not matched to a gene: 5. In DNA form, the CDR3 reads TGTGCCTGGAGAGAGGCAGGGGGCTCCTATAATTCACCCCTCCACTTT. Translating gives CAWREAGGSYNSPLHF.

This rearrangement joins TRBV25-1 to TRBJ2-1; D gene uncertain. The V and J ends lost 7 bases and 2 bases respectively, with 12 bases between them. Germline CDR1 MGHDK, CDR2 SYGVNS. The CDR3 consists of 14 residues. The CDR3 loop is CASTPPETYNEQFF. DNA of the CDR3: TGTGCCAGCACCCCTCCCGAAACCTACAATGAGCAGTTCTTC.

This clonotype was observed many times. The genes are TRBV27 and TRBJ2-1; a possible D gene is TRBD2 (5 bases). The CDR3 is 16 amino acids. V dropped 6 bases and J dropped 2 bases, with 17 bases sitting between them. From germline, CDR1 is MNHEY and CDR2 SMNVEV (reference sequence). Here the CDR3 DNA reads TGTGCCAGCAGCCCATTCAGCGCGGGCACCTACAATGAGCAGTTCTTC. Translating it yields CASSPFSAGTYNEQFF.

This clonotype was recorded at least ten times. This rearrangement joins TRBV15 to TRBJ1-1, with 8 bases aligning to TRBD1. CDR3 length: 13 residues. V lost 5 bases to trimming and J lost 11 bases; unmatched junction nucleotides: 10. The germline V gene has CDR1 LNHNV and CDR2 YYDKDF (reference sequence). CDR3 nucleotides: TGTGCCACCAGCGCTGACAGGGGCCTTGACGCTTTCTTT. Encoded protein: CATSADRGLDAFF.

This clonotype was found many times. This chain uses TRBV27 with TRBJ2-5, with TRBD1 matching 7 bases. Trimming at V came to 3 bases and at J to 2 bases, leaving 9 bases not matched to a gene. CDR1 and CDR2 (germline): MNHEY, SMNVEV (reference sequence). The CDR3 sequence is 16 residues long. The CDR3 sequence is CASSFHGTADQETQYF. CDR3 DNA: TGTGCCAGCAGTTTCCATGGGACAGCCGATCAAGAGACCCAGTACTTC.

CDR3: CASSLTSGLAGAYQETQYF. The CDR3, as DNA: TGTGCCAGCAGCTTAACTTCTGGGCTAGCGGGGGCGTACCAAGAGACCCAGTACTTC. The rearrangement uses TRBV7-9 and TRBJ2-5, with 10 positions matching TRBD2. The CDR3 extends over 19 amino acids. Trimming removed 2 bases from V and 0 bases from J; junction bases left unmatched: 12. In germline, CDR1 is SEHNR, CDR2 FQNEAQ (reference sequence).

The rearrangement uses TRBV27 and TRBJ1-6; D is unresolved. Deletions cut 8 bases from V and 0 bases from J, with 14 bases between. The germline V gene encodes CDR1 MNHEY and CDR2 SMNVEV (reference sequence). The CDR3 runs 16 residues. The DNA of the CDR3 is TGTGCCAGCGCGGGGATCGAAAGCTCCTATAATTCACCCCTCCACTTT. It yields the protein CASAGIESSYNSPLHF.

This clonotype was seen a few times. The J gene is TRBJ1-1, the V gene TRBV29-1; D ambiguous. The CDR3 length is 13 residues. Germline CDR1 reads SQVTM; CDR2 reads ANQGSEA. With 6 bases removed from V and 0 bases from J, the gap between germline ends came to 11 bases. The CDR3 DNA sequence: TGCAGCGTCCGCGGGGATATGAACACTGAAGCTTTCTTT. This codes for CSVRGDMNTEAFF.

This clonotype was seen ten or more times. This chain connects TRBV2 to TRBJ2-3; TRBD2 matches 10 bases. Germline CDR1 reads SNHLY; CDR2 reads FYNNEI. The V and J ends lost 4 bases and 4 bases, in that order; junction bases with no gene match: 8. The CDR3 length is 16 residues. As DNA, the CDR3 is TGTGCCAGCAGTGGACTAGCGGGTCCAAAGGCAGATACGCAGTATTTT. It is translated as CASSGLAGPKADTQYF.

This chain connects TRBV4-1 to TRBJ1-4, with D uncertain. The V end was cut by 4 bases, the J end by 10 bases, with 16 bases between. CDR3 length: 14 amino acids. CDR1 is MGHRA and CDR2 is YSYEKL in the germline V gene. The CDR3 sequence is CASSPDPLWGKLFF. The CDR3 nucleotides are TGCGCCAGCAGCCCCGACCCCCTCTGGGGAAAACTGTTTTTT.

This clonotype was counted many times. The chain employs TRBV7-2 and TRBJ1-1; 7 bases line up with TRBD1. The CDR3 is 14 amino acids. Germline CDR1 and CDR2: SGHTA and FQGNSA. With V trimmed by 1 base and J by 1 base, 0 bases remained unmatched. The CDR3 region has the DNA TGTGCCAGCAGCTTAGGACAGGGGAACACTGAAGCTTTCTTT. It is translated as CASSLGQGNTEAFF.

This clonotype appeared a few times. The chain has TRBV3-2 and TRBJ1-5. TRBV3-2 is termed a pseudogene. The CDR3 length is 18 residues. CDR3 in amino acids: CASSDTIRGSCSNQPQHF. CDR3 DNA sequence: TGTGCCAGCAGCGATACTATTCGAGGCAGTTGCTCTAATCAGCCCCAGCATTTT.

This clonotype appeared many times. The rearrangement uses TRBV27 and TRBJ1-1; a possible D gene is TRBD1 (5 bases). Germline V gene data show CDR1 as MNHEY and CDR2 as SMNVEV (reference sequence). The CDR3 covers 14 residues. Trimming cost V 8 bases and J 0 bases, with 13 bases left between them. The CDR3 sequence: CASSRRGLNTEAFF. The DNA of the CDR3 is TGTGCCAGCTCGCGTCGGGGGTTGAACACTGAAGCTTTCTTT.

The sample holds many counts of this clonotype. The chain is built from TRBV6-2 or TRBV6-3 and TRBJ2-7; 7 bases align to TRBD1. CDR3 length: 13 residues. Germline CDR1 MNHEY, CDR2 SVGEGT. V trimming: 0 bases; J trimming: 7 bases; junction bases outside the gene matches: 3. CDR3 residues: CASSYSTGLEQYF. The CDR3, as DNA: TGTGCCAGCAGTTACTCGACAGGGCTTGAGCAGTACTTC.